This entry describes one T cell receptor (beta chain). Antigen: not known. Every patient experienced relapse after autologous stem cell transplantation, and brentuximab vedotin exposure varied. Repertoires were generated with immunoSEQ multiplex PCR, while TCRdb's copy carries only in-frame clones and drops some. The table records tens of thousands of clones, roughly 70% of them present only once. The data were obtained in a study of PD-1 blockade in classical Hodgkin lymphoma. Study-wide points: Compared with baseline, CD4+ but not CD8+ TCR diversity had risen significantly by C4D1. Lower baseline TCR diversity was reported for newly diagnosed patients than for healthy donors.

The CDR3 extends over 14 amino acids. Trimming stripped 6 bases from V and 0 bases from J, with 11 bases between. Looked up from germline, CDR1 is MDHEN and CDR2 is SYDVKM. Sequencing was performed on peripheral blood mononuclear cells (PBMCs), taken before the second cycle of nivolumab. This chain connects TRBV28 to TRBJ1-2, with no clear D. This TCR was sampled from a human donor with classical Hodgkin lymphoma. CDR3: CASSLRPTNYGYTF. In DNA, the CDR3 is TGTGCCAGCAGCCTCCGCCCTACTAACTATGGCTACACCTTC.